These 4 T cell receptor beta chains were sequenced from one sample in a study of blood T cell repertoires in COVID-19 (dated by TCRdb to the early 2020s). Receptors were amplified or captured by the immunoSEQ multiplex PCR assay. TCRdb carries this immuneACCESS record with in-frame sequences only. Its versions omit some clonotypes, under half of them owing to an unresolved V gene in the studies checked, with the rest unexplained. The sample has approximately 220,000 clones on record, around 87% of them singletons. The ten largest account for more than 2.5% of the sample. Sequencing used peripheral blood. These receptors were collected from a man between 60 and 75 years old with acute or convalescent COVID-19.

This sequence joins TRBV18 and TRBJ2-3; 9 bases agree with TRBD1. The junction had 5 bases not matched to a gene; V was cut back by 2 bases and J by 2 bases. From germline, CDR1 is KGHSH and CDR2 LQKENI. The CDR3 has 16 residues. This chain's CDR3 is CASSPMGQGYTDTQYF. The DNA for the CDR3 is TGTGCCAGCTCACCAATGGGACAGGGCTACACAGATACGCAGTATTTT.

The V gene is TRBV6-2 or TRBV6-3, the J gene TRBJ2-4; tentative D call: TRBD2 (6 bases). From germline, CDR1 is MNHEY and CDR2 SVGEGT. The V and J ends lost 2 bases and 0 bases respectively, with 11 bases between them. CDR3 length: 16 residues. The CDR3 sequence is CASSYVPGVAKNIQYF. DNA for the CDR3: TGTGCCAGCAGTTACGTCCCGGGGGTAGCCAAAAACATTCAGTACTTC.

The chain is built from TRBV11-2 and TRBJ2-7, with D hard to call. CDR1 is SGHAT and CDR2 is FQNNGV in the germline V gene. V was shortened by 5 bases and J by 3 bases, with 14 bases between the two germline ends. The CDR3 extends over 14 amino acids. CDR3 amino acids: CASSALRSDYEQYF. In nucleotides, the CDR3 is TGTGCCAGCAGCGCGTTAAGAAGCGACTACGAGCAGTACTTC.

This chain links TRBV2 with TRBJ1-5; 10 bases fit TRBD1. CDR1 SNHLY and CDR2 FYNNEI come from the germline V gene. There are 15 residues in the CDR3. The junction had 8 bases not matched to a gene; V was cut back by 6 bases and J by 6 bases. The CDR3 DNA follows: TGTGCCAGCAGGGAGGGTGGGACAGGGGTTCAGCCCCAGCATTTT. The encoded protein is CASREGGTGVQPQHF.